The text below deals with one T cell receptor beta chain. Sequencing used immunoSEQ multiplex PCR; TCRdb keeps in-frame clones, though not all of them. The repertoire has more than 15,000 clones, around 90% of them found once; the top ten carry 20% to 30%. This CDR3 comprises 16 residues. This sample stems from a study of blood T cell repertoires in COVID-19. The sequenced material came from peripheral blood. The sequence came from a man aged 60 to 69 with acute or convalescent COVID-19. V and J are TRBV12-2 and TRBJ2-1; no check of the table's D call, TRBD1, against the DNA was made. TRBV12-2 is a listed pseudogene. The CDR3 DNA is TGTGCAAGTCGCCCGGGGGACAGGGTGGCCTACAATGAGCAGTTCTTC. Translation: CASRPGDRVAYNEQFF.